The 16 T cell receptor beta chains below all came from one sample that was sequenced in a study of blood T cells in healthy people across ages. A sample-barcoded 5' primer and a J-beta primer mix were used in a second PCR of roughly 7 to 11 cycles. Each CDR3 protein is one row after TCRdb ran MiXCR on the 5' RACE reads. The sample contains around 1,000,000 distinct CDR3 sequences, under 30% of which appear only once. These data were likewise used in another study, on T cells of mothers and their children.

The sample was blood. The receptor set was obtained from a girl aged 2-10 years in good health.

The table lists this clonotype with a few counts. The J gene is TRBJ1-1, the V gene TRBV9, with D unresolved. This CDR3 spans 14 amino acids. Trimming took off 0 bases at V and 4 bases at J, with 10 bases between the two ends. Germline-derived CDR1 and CDR2 are SGDLS and YYNGEE. The chain's CDR3 is CASSVANSPTEAFF. CDR3 bases: TGTGCCAGCAGCGTAGCTAATTCCCCCACTGAAGCTTTCTTT.

The chain uses TRBV12-3 or TRBV12-4 and TRBJ2-1; tentative D call: TRBD2 (6 bases). The CDR3 runs 15 residues. V was clipped by 5 bases and J by 0 bases, with 11 bases between them. As DNA, the CDR3 is TGTGCCAGCAGTGCACTAGCCGGCTCCTACAATGAGCAGTTCTTC. Translated: CASSALAGSYNEQFF.

The chain is built from TRBV24-1 and TRBJ2-1; D is ambiguous. CDR3 length equals 16 residues. Germline CDR1 reads KGHDR; CDR2 reads SFDVKD. V lost 0 bases and J lost 4, with 12 bases in between. CDR3 nucleotides: TGTGCCACCAGTGATTTGCAGGCAGAGTCTTACAATGAGCAGTTCTTC. Translating gives CATSDLQAESYNEQFF.

This clonotype came up a few times. The chain carries TRBV12-3 or TRBV12-4 and TRBJ2-5; a possible D gene is TRBD2 (6 bases). The better agreement between TRBJ2-1 and the DNA end casts doubt on the J call. The CDR3 has 14 residues. CDR3 bases: TGTGCCAGCAGTTCACTCGGGGGCTACAATGAGCAGTTCTTC. Translating gives CASSSLGGYNEQFF.

There are a few counts of this clonotype. This chain links TRBV4-1 with TRBJ2-3, with D possibly TRBD2 on 6 matching bases. CDR1 is MGHRA and CDR2 is YSYEKL in the germline V gene. This CDR3 has 16 residues. With 2 bases removed from V and 2 bases from J, the gap between germline ends came to 14 bases. The CDR3 loop reads CASSQRGSGHTDTQYF. In DNA, the CDR3 is TGCGCCAGCAGCCAAAGGGGTAGCGGCCACACAGATACGCAGTATTTT.

This clonotype has more than one count but fewer than ten. The gene calls are TRBV27 and TRBJ2-5; D not resolved. V dropped 2 bases and J dropped 7 bases, with 8 bases sitting between them. Germline values: CDR1 MNHEY, CDR2 SMNVEV (reference sequence). This CDR3 comprises 12 residues. The CDR3 region is CASSLIEGTQYF. DNA of the CDR3: TGTGCCAGCAGTTTAATCGAAGGGACCCAGTACTTC.

This chain joins TRBV29-1 and TRBJ2-5; TRBD2 matches 12 bases. Judging by the DNA end, TRBJ2-1 fits better; the J call may be wrong. Germline CDR1 SQVTM, CDR2 ANQGSEA. CDR3 length equals 17 residues. The CDR3 loop is CSVGLAGGPSMYNEQFF. CDR3 nucleotide sequence: TGCAGCGTTGGCCTAGCGGGAGGGCCGTCTATGTACAATGAGCAGTTCTTC.

V and J are TRBV6-2 or TRBV6-3 and TRBJ2-1; TRBD2 matches at 9 bases. Trimming took 4 bases from V and 2 from J; bases not matched to a gene: 9. CDR3 length equals 17 residues. CDR1 and CDR2 from the germline V gene are MNHEY and SVGEGT. The CDR3 DNA reads TGTGCCAGCAGTTTGAGTAGCGGGAGATATACCTACAATGAGCAGTTCTTC. It encodes CASSLSSGRYTYNEQFF.

The chain uses TRBV28 and TRBJ2-5; 8 bases line up with TRBD1. TRBJ2-1 matches the DNA end more closely, so the J call is doubtful. Germline CDR1 reads MDHEN; CDR2 reads SYDVKM. The CDR3 covers 16 residues. The CDR3 sequence: CASSLRRTGGYDEQFF. The CDR3 DNA reads TGTGCCAGCAGTTTGAGGCGCACAGGGGGATACGATGAGCAGTTCTTC.

A note on this clonotype: A read error may account for a junction end that differs from germline. The chain couples TRBV29-1 to TRBJ2-3; a possible D gene is TRBD1 (5 bases). CDR1 is SQVTM, CDR2 ANQGSEA, per germline. The CDR3 loop spans 15 amino acids. The CDR3 protein is CSVGGVTGATDTQYF. The CDR3 region has the DNA TGCAGCGTTGGTGGGGTTACAGGAGCCACAGATACACAGTATTTT.

This clonotype was counted a few times. Sequence at one end of the junction differs from germline and may be a read error. The genes are TRBV11-2 and TRBJ2-3, with unresolved D. Germline CDR1 is SGHAT and CDR2 is FQNNGV. The CDR3 is 12 amino acids. The DNA of the CDR3 is TGTGTCAGCAGCCTAGGAAAAGATACGCAGTATTTT. The encoded protein is CVSSLGKDTQYF.

This clonotype was seen a handful of times. V gene TRBV5-6 combines with J gene TRBJ2-1; TRBD1 is a possible D gene (5 bases). The germline V gene encodes CDR1 SGHDT and CDR2 YYEEEE. This CDR3 is 14 amino acids long. V lost 0 bases, J lost 6 bases, and 10 bases lay in between. DNA of the CDR3: TGTGCCAGCAGCTTGGCAGGGTCAGGCAATGAGCAGTTCTTC. This gives the protein CASSLAGSGNEQFF.

V is TRBV3-1 and J is TRBJ1-2, with D perhaps matching TRBD1 (5 bases). Per germline, CDR1 LGHDT and CDR2 YNNKEL (reference sequence). This CDR3 region has 17 residues. The germline V and J ends were trimmed by 5 bases and 6 bases, with 25 bases remaining between them. Here the CDR3 DNA reads TGTGCCAGCAGCTCGCGGACCTGGACTTCCCGGGGCCATGGCTACACCTTC. It is translated as CASSSRTWTSRGHGYTF.

Concerning this clonotype itself: The CDR3 does not close with the conserved phenylalanine or tryptophan, likely indicating a read error. No DNA is shown, since the ends of the CDR3 on it are uncertain; the CDR3 is the one TCRdb lists. This rearrangement joins TRBV7-9 to TRBJ2-7. Germline CDR1 SEHNR, CDR2 FQNEAQ (reference sequence). Counting both end residues, the CDR3 totals 13 amino acids. Here the CDR3 reads CASSLISDYEQCL.

The rearrangement joins TRBV7-9 to TRBJ2-5; D may correspond to TRBD1 or TRBD2 (6 bases each). The J call could be wrong; TRBJ2-7 is a better fit for the DNA end. The CDR3 is 15 residues long. Germline values: CDR1 SEHNR, CDR2 FQNEAQ (reference sequence). CDR3 in amino acids: CASSSSGGLSYEQYF. As DNA, the CDR3 is TGTGCCAGCAGCTCGTCCGGGGGCCTCTCCTACGAGCAGTACTTC.

In this sample, this clonotype turned up once. The gene calls are TRBV4-1 and TRBJ2-1, with D maybe TRBD2 (5 bases). The germline CDR1 and CDR2 sequences are MGHRA and YSYEKL. V lost 2 bases, J lost 5 bases, and 16 bases lay in between. The CDR3 has 16 amino acids. The CDR3 sequence: CASSQSPGVDNNEQFF. DNA for the CDR3: TGCGCCAGCAGCCAATCTCCCGGGGTGGATAACAATGAGCAGTTCTTC.